These 29 T cell receptor beta chains were sequenced from one sample in a study of T cell responses to AZD1222 COVID-19 vaccine. Profiling relied on immunoSEQ multiplex PCR, and the TCRdb table lists in-frame clones only, not all of them. The sample consists of over 85,000 clones, around 90% of them appearing once. The input for sequencing was peripheral blood, taken on day 0 of AZD1222 vaccination. The receptors here all came from an adult in good health.

V gene TRBV14 combines with J gene TRBJ1-1; no reliable D call. CDR3 length equals 12 residues. Trimming shortened V by 4 bases and J by 8 bases, and 11 bases separated the two germline ends. In germline, CDR1 is SGHDN, CDR2 FVKESK. CDR3 protein: CASSPNTVEAFF. The CDR3 region has the DNA TGTGCCAGCAGCCCCAATACAGTCGAAGCTTTCTTT.

The gene calls are TRBV6-5 and TRBJ1-1; D might be TRBD1 (6 bases). Trimming stripped 6 bases from V and 7 bases from J, with 15 bases between. This CDR3 has 13 residues. Germline V lookup: CDR1 MNHEY, CDR2 SVGAGI. The CDR3 DNA sequence: TGTGCCAGCAGGTCCTCCCAGACAGGTGAAGCTTTCTTT. It is translated as CASRSSQTGEAFF.

The chain uses TRBV7-2 and TRBJ2-1, with TRBD2 matching 13 bases. Germline V gives CDR1 SGHTA, CDR2 FQGNSA. Trimming removed 0 bases from V and 4 bases from J; junction bases left unmatched: 9. The CDR3 is made up of 19 amino acids. In nucleotides, the CDR3 is TGTGCCAGCAGCTTAGCGCGACTAGCGGGGGGCATAGGTTACAATGAGCAGTTCTTC. Its translation is CASSLARLAGGIGYNEQFF.

This clone was picked up a small number of times. The chain uses TRBV6-1 and TRBJ1-1, with a weak D call TRBD1 (6 bases). Germline values: CDR1 MNHNS, CDR2 SASEGT. Between the trimmed V and J ends, which lost 2 bases and 0 bases, there was a span of 16 bases. The CDR3 has 17 amino acids. The CDR3 DNA reads as TGTGCCAGCAGTGAAAAGGGGGGGACAAGGATGAACACTGAAGCTTTCTTT. Protein: CASSEKGGTRMNTEAFF.

The gene calls are TRBV4-1 and TRBJ1-2; 8 nucleotides match TRBD1. With V trimmed by 3 bases and J by 1 base, 7 bases remained unmatched. The CDR3 is made up of 16 amino acids. From germline, CDR1 is MGHRA and CDR2 YSYEKL. CDR3 bases: TGCGCCAGCAGCCAGGGACAGGCCAGAAATAACTATGGCTACACCTTC. Protein: CASSQGQARNNYGYTF.

DNA for the CDR3: TGTGCCAGCAATTATCTGGGGTTGACTGAAGCTTTCTTT. Translated: CASNYLGLTEAFF. This chain joins TRBV6-2 or TRBV6-3 and TRBJ1-1, with D unclear. Trimming pared 7 bases from V and 5 bases from J, leaving 14 bases between. Per germline, CDR1 MNHEY and CDR2 SVGEGT. The CDR3 length is 13 residues.

The chain links TRBV7-8 to TRBJ2-2, with 8 positions matching TRBD1. The CDR3 is 14 residues long. Germline CDR1 and CDR2: SGHVS and FQNEAQ. After removal of 10 bases from V and 6 bases from J, the junction contained 10 bases not matched to a gene. The CDR3 region has the DNA TGTGCCATCGTACAGGGGGTAGGGGCCGGGGAGCTGTTTTTT. Translation gives CAIVQGVGAGELFF.

This clone is a singleton in its sample. This chain links TRBV7-9 with TRBJ1-1, with D tentatively TRBD1 (5 bases). V lost 3 bases and J 3 bases, leaving 11 bases between the germline ends. Germline CDR1 reads SEHNR; CDR2 reads FQNEAQ (reference sequence). This CDR3 contains 14 residues. CDR3 sequence reads: CASSFGGGYTEAFF. CDR3 DNA: TGTGCCAGCAGCTTCGGGGGTGGGTACACTGAAGCTTTCTTT.

About this clone itself: At one end, the junction sequence differs from germline, possibly due to a read error. This sample also contains other DNA sequences that code for the same CDR3. This sequence joins TRBV19 and TRBJ1-1, with no clear D. The CDR3 sequence is 14 residues long. Germline loops: CDR1 LNHDA, CDR2 SQIVND (reference sequence). The CDR3 DNA is TGTGCCAGTAGTTCGTGGGAAAGGAACACTGAGGCTTTCTTT. Translation: CASSSWERNTEAFF.

V usage is TRBV11-2 and J usage is TRBJ1-2; tentative D call: TRBD1 (6 bases). Germline CDR1 reads SGHAT; CDR2 reads FQNNGV. V was pared by 9 bases and J by 3 bases, with 11 bases between. This CDR3 has 12 residues. In DNA form, the CDR3 reads TGTGCCAGTTCTAGGGGGGACTATGGCTACACCTTC. Its translation: CASSRGDYGYTF.

This clone was detected only once. The V call is TRBV28, the J call TRBJ2-7; TRBD1 matches at 10 bases. V lost 0 bases and J lost 5; bases outside the gene matches: 10. The V gene's germline CDR1 is MDHEN and CDR2 SYDVKM. The CDR3 consists of 17 residues. The CDR3 reads CASSLWELGTGVHEQYF. DNA for the CDR3: TGTGCCAGCAGTTTATGGGAACTAGGGACAGGGGTCCACGAGCAGTACTTC.

The J gene is TRBJ2-1, the V gene TRBV9; 11 bases match TRBD2. The CDR3 totals 16 residues. V lost 2 bases and J lost 7; bases outside the gene matches: 8. Looked up from germline, CDR1 is SGDLS and CDR2 is YYNGEE. CDR3 sequence: CASSVQLAGGVNEQFF. CDR3 nucleotide sequence: TGTGCCAGCAGCGTCCAGCTAGCGGGAGGAGTGAATGAGCAGTTCTTC.

This clone has only one observation. The rearrangement joins TRBV4-2 to TRBJ1-4, with D possibly TRBD1 on 5 matching bases. This CDR3 has 16 amino acids. Trimming took 0 bases from V and 7 from J, leaving 15 bases between them. Germline CDR1 is LGHNA and CDR2 is YNFKEQ. CDR3 sequence: CASSQDWGRQGEKLFF. The CDR3 DNA sequence: TGTGCCAGCAGCCAAGATTGGGGTAGGCAGGGTGAAAAACTGTTTTTT.

The rearrangement uses TRBV28 and TRBJ1-2; D is ambiguous. Germline CDR1 MDHEN, CDR2 SYDVKM. The V end lost 6 bases, the J end lost 0 bases, and 14 bases lay between the germline ends. The CDR3 covers 15 residues. The CDR3 DNA reads as TGTGCCAGCAGGGACGACGGTGGCCCTAACTATGGCTACACCTTC. Amino acids: CASRDDGGPNYGYTF.

The chain has TRBV5-1 and TRBJ2-1; the D gene is possibly TRBD2 (5 bases). V dropped 0 bases and J dropped 6 bases, with 13 bases sitting between them. The CDR3 sequence is 15 residues long. Germline CDR1 reads SGHRS; CDR2 reads YFSETQ. The CDR3 bases are TGCGCCAGCAGCTTGGCTTCGGGATTTAGCAATGAGCAGTTCTTC. Translating it yields CASSLASGFSNEQFF. The full variable domain, rest sourced from reference TRBV5-1 and TRBJ2-1, is KAGVTQTPRYLIKTRGQQVTLSCSPISGHRSVSWYQQTPGQGLQFLFEYFSETQRNKGNFPGRFSGRQFSNSRSEMNVSTLELGDSALYLCASSLASGFSNEQFFGPGTRLTVL.

The V call is TRBV7-9, the J call TRBJ1-1; no firm D call. Germline assignment: CDR1 SEHNR and CDR2 FQNEAQ (reference sequence). With 3 bases removed from V and 7 bases from J, the gap between germline ends came to 9 bases. The CDR3 contains 12 residues. CDR3 region: CASSLSGLEAFF. For the CDR3, the DNA is TGTGCCAGCAGCTTGAGCGGACTTGAAGCTTTCTTT.

This clone came up a few times. V and J are TRBV6-5 and TRBJ1-2; 7 positions agree with TRBD1. This CDR3 is built from 15 residues. With 0 bases clipped from V and 4 bases from J, the junction kept 5 bases outside the gene matches. Germline V gene lookup returns CDR1 MNHEY and CDR2 SVGAGI. The CDR3 loop is CASSYSGGAGYGYTF. DNA of the CDR3: TGTGCCAGCAGTTACTCAGGGGGCGCGGGCTATGGCTACACCTTC.

The chain employs TRBV7-9 and TRBJ1-4; the D gene is possibly TRBD1 (5 bases). The V end was cut by 4 bases, the J end by 5 bases, with 11 bases between. Germline V gene lookup returns CDR1 SEHNR and CDR2 FQNEAQ (reference sequence). The CDR3 contains 14 residues. DNA of the CDR3: TGTGCCAGCAGCTCCGGCAGGGACAATGAAAAACTGTTTTTT. Protein: CASSSGRDNEKLFF.

This clone has just a few counts. The chain couples TRBV5-1 to TRBJ2-7, with D possibly matching TRBD1 (6 bases). Trimming removed 4 bases at V and 3 bases at J, with 14 bases between. The CDR3 spans 14 residues. CDR1 and CDR2 from the germline V gene are SGHRS and YFSETQ. The CDR3 DNA follows: TGCGCCAGCAGCCCGACAGGTGGGAGCTACGAGCAGTACTTC. This sequence encodes CASSPTGGSYEQYF.

The chain has TRBV6-5 and TRBJ1-6; D gene uncertain. Trimming cost V 2 bases and J 5 bases, with 10 bases left between them. This CDR3 contains 15 residues. Per the germline V gene, CDR1 is MNHEY and CDR2 is SVGAGI. CDR3 protein: CASSYMFDDNSPLHF. CDR3 DNA sequence: TGTGCCAGCAGTTACATGTTTGACGATAATTCACCCCTCCACTTT.

The J gene is TRBJ2-1, the V gene TRBV5-6, with TRBD1 identical over 7 bases. V gave up 3 bases and J gave up 0 bases; unmatched junction bases: 9. Germline V CDR1 and CDR2: SGHDT, YYEEEE. The CDR3 is made up of 17 amino acids. CDR3 DNA: TGTGCCAGCAGCTATTGGACAGGCAGACCCTCCTACAATGAGCAGTTCTTC. Translated, it gives CASSYWTGRPSYNEQFF.

This chain connects TRBV7-2 to TRBJ1-2; D gene uncertain. In germline, CDR1 is SGHTA, CDR2 FQGNSA. CDR3 size: 14 residues. V was cut by 3 bases and J by 6 bases, with 14 bases left in between. The CDR3 spells CASSFSRGADGYTF. Written as DNA, the CDR3 is TGTGCCAGCAGCTTCAGTCGGGGAGCTGATGGCTACACCTTC. Using reference TRBV7-2 and TRBJ1-2 for the parts outside the CDR3, the full variable domain is GAGVSQSPSNKVTEKGKDVELRCDPISGHTALYWYRQSLGQGLEFLIYFQGNSAPDKSGLPSDRFSAERTGGSVSTLTIQRTQQEDSAVYLCASSFSRGADGYTFGSGTRLTVV.

This rearrangement joins TRBV14 to TRBJ1-2; no clear D. V was trimmed by 0 bases and J by 6 bases, leaving 14 bases between them. Germline CDR1 reads SGHDN; CDR2 reads FVKESK. The CDR3 is 15 residues long. The CDR3 nucleotides are TGTGCCAGCAGCCAAGAGTTGCTGGTGGGCCATGGCTACACCTTC. Its translation is CASSQELLVGHGYTF.

This chain links TRBV19 with TRBJ2-5; the D gene could be TRBD1 or TRBD2 (6 bases each). Germline V gene data show CDR1 as LNHDA and CDR2 as SQIVND (reference sequence). V lost 5 bases, J lost 4 bases, and 14 bases lay in between. This CDR3 has 14 amino acids. The CDR3 loop is CASSQQKGGETQYF. The DNA for the CDR3 is TGTGCCAGTAGTCAACAAAAGGGGGGAGAGACCCAGTACTTC.

This clone was counted between two and nine times. The CDR3 loop reads CASQYGTGPYEQYF. The CDR3 region has the DNA TGTGCTAGTCAATACGGGACAGGGCCCTACGAGCAGTACTTC. The chain joins TRBV12-5 to TRBJ2-7, with 9 bases identical to TRBD1. V trimming: 8 bases; J trimming: 2 bases; junction bases outside the gene matches: 7. Germline CDR1 LGHNT, CDR2 FRNRAP. CDR3 size: 14 residues.

The chain uses TRBV18 and TRBJ2-3; D is unclear. Trimming removed 3 bases from V and 0 bases from J, with 1 base in between. The CDR3 runs 12 residues. The germline gives CDR1 KGHSH, CDR2 LQKENI. The CDR3 protein is CASSPSTDTQYF. CDR3 in DNA: TGTGCCAGCTCACCGAGCACAGATACGCAGTATTTT.

The V call is TRBV5-6, the J call TRBJ1-2, with 7 bases that match TRBD1. Losses at the gene ends were 4 bases for V and 4 bases for J; bases not matched to a gene: 4. The CDR3 is 13 residues long. Germline V gene data show CDR1 as SGHDT and CDR2 as YYEEEE. The CDR3 here is CASSRGTVYGYTF. The CDR3 region has the DNA TGTGCCAGCAGCAGAGGGACAGTCTATGGCTACACCTTC.

The rearrangement links TRBV5-1 to TRBJ1-1; D possibly corresponds to TRBD1 (5 bases). CDR1 SGHRS and CDR2 YFSETQ come from the germline V gene. Trimming removed 2 bases from V and 3 bases from J, with 8 bases in between. The CDR3 runs 13 residues. In nucleotides, the CDR3 is TGCGCCAGCAGCTTACCCAGGGACACTGAAGCTTTCTTT. Protein: CASSLPRDTEAFF.

V usage is TRBV9 and J usage is TRBJ2-7; D call uncertain. This CDR3 is built from 13 residues. Germline CDR1 SGDLS, CDR2 YYNGEE. The V gene lost 1 base and the J gene lost 6 bases, with 11 bases spanning the gap. The CDR3 DNA is TGTGCCAGCAGCGTATCTGTCCCGGGCGAGCAGTACTTC. This gives the protein CASSVSVPGEQYF. Together with reference TRBV9 and TRBJ2-7, the CDR3 gives the full variable domain: DSGVTQTPKHLITATGQRVTLRCSPRSGDLSVYWYQQSLDQGLQFLIQYYNGEERAKGNILERFSAQQFPDLHSELNLSSLELGDSALYFCASSVSVPGEQYFGPGTRLTVT.